This is a list of T cell receptor beta chains from one sample in a study of blood T cell repertoires in COVID-19. Assay used: immunoSEQ multiplex PCR; TCRdb lists only in-frame clones, some missing. The sample consists of around 160,000 clones, over 75% of them appearing once. Material for sequencing was peripheral blood. The source of these receptors is a man in his 60s with active or convalescent COVID-19. CDR3s include the opening cysteine and the closing phenylalanine or tryptophan. The D gene is left open where the match is weak. The size of a clone is reported for some rows only, either as once, few or many, or as a class for expanded clones.

>TRBV28|NA|TRBD2|TRBJ2-3
TGTGCCAGCAGTTATTCTAGCGGTAGCACAGATACGCAGTATTTT
CASSYSSGSTDTQYF
>TRBV11-2|few|NA|TRBJ2-3
TGTGCCAGCAGCTTAGATGGTGCGGTCACAGATACGCAGTATTTT
CASSLDGAVTDTQYF
>TRBV5-6|NA|TRBD2|TRBJ2-3
TGTGCCAGCAGCCCTTCCGGGAGGGCCTTGTCAGATACGCAGTATTTT
CASSPSGRALSDTQYF
>TRBV19|once|NA|TRBJ1-1
TGTGCCAGTAGTATGGGACACGCGAACACTGAAGCTTTCTTT
CASSMGHANTEAFF
>TRBV4-2|once|NA|TRBJ2-7
TGTGCCAGCAGCCAAGCCACCGGGGGATCCAGGGCCTACGAGCAGTACTTC
CASSQATGGSRAYEQYF
>TRBV2|few|NA|TRBJ2-5
TGTGCCAGCAGCGACAGCGAGTTGGAGACCCAGTACTTC
CASSDSELETQYF
>TRBV28|NA|NA|TRBJ1-2
TGTGCCAGCAGTTTATACGGCTATGGCTACACCTTC
CASSLYGYGYTF
>TRBV6-6|NA|TRBD1|TRBJ2-3
TGTGCCAGCCGACAGGGGATTCGCACAGATACGCAGTATTTT
CASRQGIRTDTQYF
>TRBV2|NA|NA|TRBJ2-1
TGTGCCAGCACCCATGGGGGGCGGGAGATCAATGAGCAGTTCTTC
CASTHGGREINEQFF
>TRBV5-1|NA|TRBD1|TRBJ2-7
TGCGCCAGCAGCTTGGGAGGGGGACAGGGACCCTACGAGCAGTACTTC
CASSLGGGQGPYEQYF
>TRBV14|NA|TRBD2|TRBJ2-2
TGTGCCAGCAGCCGATACGCGGGGGGCCGGAGCGGGGAGCTGTTTTTT
CASSRYAGGRSGELFF
>TRBV6-5|NA|TRBD2|TRBJ2-7
TGTGCCAGCAGTTACACGCCGGGACTAGCGGTCTACGAGCAGTACTTC
CASSYTPGLAVYEQYF
>TRBV9|NA|TRBD2|TRBJ2-3
TGTGCCAGCAGCGAAACTAGCGGGATACGACGTCTGGGAGACACGCAGTATTTT
CASSETSGIRRLGDTQYF
>TRBV2|NA|NA|TRBJ1-2
TGTGCCAGCAGTGTTAAGCGGGACACCAACTATGGCTACACCTTC
CASSVKRDTNYGYTF
>TRBV10-1|once|TRBD2|TRBJ2-4
TGCGCCAGCAGTGAGTCGCTAATAGCGGGAGGCAAGGCCAAAAACATTCAGTACTTC
CASSESLIAGGKAKNIQYF
>TRBV28|NA|NA|TRBJ2-1
TGTGCCAGCATCGACTCCTTCAATGAGCAGTTCTTC
CASIDSFNEQFF
>TRBV27|NA|NA|TRBJ2-7
TGTGCCAGCAGTTTATCGACAAGATACGAGCAGTACTTC
CASSLSTRYEQYF
>TRBV28|NA|TRBD2|TRBJ2-3
TGTGCCAGCAGTCGGGGGGTAGCTACAGATACGCAGTATTTT
CASSRGVATDTQYF
>TRBV4-3|NA|TRBD2|TRBJ2-1
TGCGCCAGCAGCCCAGCCCTAGCGGGAGGTATCCACAATGAGCAGTTCTTC
CASSPALAGGIHNEQFF
>TRBV5-1|few|NA|TRBJ2-7
TGCGCCAGCAGCTTCCAGCGATCCTACGAGCAGTACTTC
CASSFQRSYEQYF
>TRBV29-1|NA|NA|TRBJ1-3
TGCAGCGTTCATAATGGGGCCAGCTCTGGAAACACCATATATTTT
CSVHNGASSGNTIYF
>TRBV5-1|NA|TRBD2|TRBJ2-1
TGCGCCAGCAGCTTGGGCCTAGCGGGAGGGCGGATCTACAATGAGCAGTTCTTC
CASSLGLAGGRIYNEQFF
>TRBV2|NA|NA|TRBJ1-5
TGTGCCAGCAGTGCCCCCCAGGGGATAAATCAGCCCCAGCATTTT
CASSAPQGINQPQHF
>TRBV18|NA|TRBD1|TRBJ2-5
TGTGCCAGCTCACGGACGCCGGGACAGAAACAAGAGACCCAGTACTTC
CASSRTPGQKQETQYF
>TRBV28|NA|TRBD1|TRBJ2-7
TGTGCCAGCAGCCTGACAGGGGTCTACGAGCAGTACTTC
CASSLTGVYEQYF
>TRBV4-1|NA|TRBD1|TRBJ2-7
TGCGCCAGCAGCCAGCGGGACAGGGGAGACTACGAGCAGTACTTC
CASSQRDRGDYEQYF
>TRBV4-3|NA|NA|TRBJ2-7
TGCGCCAGCAGCCAAAGAGGGGAGCAGTACTTC
CASSQRGEQYF
>TRBV4-3|NA|NA|TRBJ1-5
TGCGCCAGCAGCCAAGATCGCAGGGTTGATCAGCCCCAGCATTTT
CASSQDRRVDQPQHF
>TRBV18|NA|NA|TRBJ2-3
TGTGCCAGCTCACCACCGGGCCTTATGGGCACAGATACGCAGTATTTT
CASSPPGLMGTDTQYF